These 27 T cell receptor beta chains were all obtained from the same sample, sequenced in a study of cytomegalovirus exposure and HLA in healthy donors. PCR involved 60 Vbeta and 13 Jbeta primers. Profiling relied on immunoSEQ multiplex PCR, and the TCRdb table lists in-frame clones only, not all of them. The sample includes more than 150,000 clones, 75% to 85% seen only once; the top ten take about 2.2%. Material: PBMCs. The receptors come from a woman in her twenties or thirties in good health and CMV-seronegative.

This chain uses TRBV15 with TRBJ1-3, with D possibly matching TRBD1 (6 bases). With 1 base removed from V and 4 bases from J, the gap between germline ends came to 20 bases. This CDR3 is 18 amino acids long. Germline V gene sequence: CDR1 LNHNV, CDR2 YYDKDF (reference sequence). The CDR3: CATSRGSTQGLRGNTIYF. Here the CDR3 DNA reads TGTGCCACCAGCAGAGGCTCAACACAGGGTCTAAGGGGAAACACCATATATTTT.

This sequence joins TRBV28 and TRBJ1-5; tentative D call: TRBD1 (6 bases). This CDR3 is built from 14 residues. Trimming removed 5 bases from V and 4 bases from J, with 12 bases in between. Per germline, CDR1 MDHEN and CDR2 SYDVKM. The CDR3 bases are TGTGCCAGCAGTCGGACAGAACGTAATCAGCCCCAGCATTTT. Protein sequence: CASSRTERNQPQHF.

V is TRBV28 and J is TRBJ1-4, with 8 bases aligning to TRBD1. Trimming removed 6 bases from V and 6 bases from J; junction bases left unmatched: 9. CDR3 size: 15 residues. Germline lookup yields CDR1 MDHEN and CDR2 SYDVKM. The CDR3 is CASRIPGGGDEKLFF. The CDR3 coding sequence is TGTGCCAGCAGGATACCAGGGGGCGGAGATGAAAAACTGTTTTTT. The full variable domain, completed using reference TRBV28 and TRBJ1-4, is DVKVTQSSRYLVKRTGEKVFLECVQDMDHENMFWYRQDPGLGLRLIYFSYDVKMKEKGDIPEGYSVSREKKERFSLILESASTNQTSMYLCASRIPGGGDEKLFFGSGTQLSVL.

This chain joins TRBV28 and TRBJ2-7, with D perhaps matching TRBD2 (5 bases). The CDR3 extends over 15 amino acids. V lost 8 bases and J lost 0, with 17 bases in between. CDR1 and CDR2 from the germline V gene are MDHEN and SYDVKM. CDR3 amino acids: CASRGPRLSSYEQYF. As DNA, the CDR3 is TGTGCCAGCCGAGGGCCCCGGCTGAGCTCCTACGAGCAGTACTTC.

The rearrangement uses TRBV4-1 and TRBJ2-3; a possible D gene is TRBD1 (5 bases). Germline CDR1 and CDR2: MGHRA and YSYEKL. The CDR3 runs to 13 residues. Trimming stripped 8 bases from V and 4 bases from J, with 13 bases between. In nucleotides, the CDR3 is TGCGCCAGCCAGGGTTGGGGCCCAGATACGCAGTATTTT. Its translation: CASQGWGPDTQYF.

The genes are TRBV7-9 and TRBJ2-7; 11 bases align to TRBD2. This CDR3 has 15 residues. The germline V gene encodes CDR1 SEHNR and CDR2 FQNEAQ (reference sequence). The J segment lost 6 bases and the V segment lost 5 bases, leaving 9 bases of the junction unmatched. CDR3 amino acids: CASSNSGGAVGEQYF. The CDR3 DNA reads as TGTGCCAGCAGCAATAGCGGGGGGGCCGTAGGCGAGCAGTACTTC.

The genes are TRBV15 and TRBJ1-1; D not certain. From germline, CDR1 is LNHNV and CDR2 YYDKDF (reference sequence). This CDR3 comprises 14 residues. V lost 3 bases, J lost 9 bases, and 17 bases lay in between. CDR3 coding DNA: TGTGCCACCAGCAGTCTCCAAAGCGACCGGAAAGCTTTCTTT. Translating it yields CATSSLQSDRKAFF.

V is TRBV27 and J is TRBJ2-1, with D possibly matching TRBD1 (5 bases). The length of the CDR3 is 16 residues. The germline gives CDR1 MNHEY, CDR2 SMNVEV (reference sequence). The V end lost 5 bases, the J end lost 6 bases, and 20 bases lay between the germline ends. The CDR3 here is CASSQPGHSVLNEQFF. In nucleotides, the CDR3 is TGTGCCAGCAGTCAACCCGGACATTCTGTGCTCAATGAGCAGTTCTTC.

This sequence joins TRBV4-3 and TRBJ1-1; 10 bases line up with TRBD1. The junction had 9 bases not matched to a gene; V was cut back by 3 bases and J by 5 bases. Germline V gene lookup returns CDR1 LGHNA and CDR2 YSLEER. CDR3 length: 16 residues. The CDR3 is CASSQVLRTGGTEAFF. CDR3 DNA sequence: TGCGCCAGCAGCCAGGTCTTGCGGACAGGGGGGACTGAAGCTTTCTTT.

This chain joins TRBV28 and TRBJ1-5, with a weak D call TRBD1 (6 bases). Trimming removed 5 bases from V and 3 bases from J, with 23 bases in between. CDR1 is MDHEN and CDR2 is SYDVKM in the germline V gene. This CDR3 has 18 residues. DNA for the CDR3: TGTGCCAGCAGTAGGGGGAACTTTTTCTTTTCGGACAATCAGCCCCAGCATTTT. It codes for CASSRGNFFFSDNQPQHF.

In the case of this clone: One junction end does not reproduce the germline sequence, and a read error may be involved. The chain couples TRBV2 to TRBJ2-6, with D perhaps TRBD1 (5 bases). CDR3 length: 15 residues. Germline CDR1 SNHLY, CDR2 FYNNEI. This CDR3 is CASKDSLSGANGLTF. The CDR3 DNA sequence: TGTGCCAGCAAGGATAGCCTCTCTGGGGCCAACGGCCTGACTTTC.

This clone turned up a few times. The rearrangement links TRBV5-4 to TRBJ2-4; tentative D call: TRBD1 (6 bases). This CDR3 spans 18 amino acids. The V gene lost 7 bases and the J gene lost 0 bases, with 23 bases spanning the gap. CDR1 SGHNT and CDR2 YYREEE come from the germline V gene (reference sequence). The CDR3 loop reads CASGSGTSLEVAKNIQYF. Written as DNA, the CDR3 is TGTGCCAGCGGGTCCGGGACAAGTCTTGAGGTAGCCAAAAACATTCAGTACTTC.

V and J are TRBV13 and TRBJ1-2; D is unresolved. CDR1 is PRHDT, CDR2 FYEKMQ, per germline (reference sequence). Trimming left V 0 bases short and J 5 bases short, with 19 bases between. CDR3 length equals 17 residues. The DNA of the CDR3 is TGTGCCAGCAGCTTAGGCCTGAGGAGGGAAGCGAGTTATGGCTACACCTTC. Encoded protein: CASSLGLRREASYGYTF.

This clone has only one observation. The chain carries TRBV4-1 and TRBJ2-1; 9 positions match TRBD2. Unmatched junction bases numbered 8, after V lost 1 base and J lost 10 bases. Looked up from germline, CDR1 is MGHRA and CDR2 is YSYEKL. This CDR3 contains 15 residues. The CDR3 DNA is TGCGCCAGCAGCCAAGCACTAGCGGGTGCTTGGGAGCAGTTCTTC. It specifies CASSQALAGAWEQFF.

This clone appeared a few times. The rearrangement uses TRBV25-1 and TRBJ1-1; tentative D call: TRBD1 (5 bases). Trimming pared 2 bases from V and 4 bases from J, leaving 8 bases between. The germline gives CDR1 MGHDK, CDR2 SYGVNS. The CDR3 spans 13 residues. As DNA, the CDR3 is TGTGCCAGCAGTGAAGGAAGGGGCACTGAAGCTTTCTTT. Translation: CASSEGRGTEAFF.

The chain is built from TRBV5-5 and TRBJ2-2; 10 positions agree with TRBD1. This CDR3 spans 17 amino acids. CDR1 SGHKS and CDR2 YYEKEE come from the germline V gene (reference sequence). V dropped 4 bases and J dropped 2; count of bases not matched to a gene: 8. In nucleotides, the CDR3 is TGTGCCAGCAGCCTACGGCGGACAGGGGGAAACACCGGGGAGCTGTTTTTT. Translating gives CASSLRRTGGNTGELFF.

This chain joins TRBV6-5 and TRBJ1-1; D perhaps matches TRBD1 (5 bases). Germline V gene lookup returns CDR1 MNHEY and CDR2 SVGAGI. This CDR3 has 14 residues. The V gene lost 7 bases and the J gene lost 11 bases, with 23 bases spanning the gap. The CDR3 bases are TGTGCCAGCACCGAACTGGGGGGGGGTGGTATGGCTTTCTTT. Its translation: CASTELGGGGMAFF.

The J gene is TRBJ2-3, the V gene TRBV5-1; 8 nucleotides align to TRBD2. CDR3 length: 17 residues. Germline V lookup: CDR1 SGHRS, CDR2 YFSETQ. Unmatched junction bases numbered 11, after V lost 1 base and J lost 4 bases. The CDR3 spells CASSLPQVTAGADTQYF. The DNA for the CDR3 is TGCGCCAGCAGCTTGCCGCAGGTTACAGCGGGAGCAGATACGCAGTATTTT.

The chain couples TRBV11-2 to TRBJ2-1; 9 bases fit TRBD2. There are 15 residues in the CDR3. Losses at the gene ends were 0 bases for V and 7 bases for J; bases not matched to a gene: 4. Per the germline V gene, CDR1 is SGHAT and CDR2 is FQNNGV. CDR3: CASSLEAGGWNEQFF. Here the CDR3 DNA reads TGTGCCAGCAGCTTAGAGGCGGGGGGGTGGAATGAGCAGTTCTTC.

Only one count was recorded for this clone. This chain links TRBV5-1 with TRBJ1-1; no reliable D call. Germline V lookup: CDR1 SGHRS, CDR2 YFSETQ. V gave up 3 bases and J gave up 5 bases, with 14 bases separating them. The CDR3 runs 14 residues. The DNA for the CDR3 is TGCGCCAGCAGCTCCTCCGGGATCGCGACTGAAGCTTTCTTT. Translating it yields CASSSSGIATEAFF. Filled out from reference TRBV5-1 and TRBJ1-1, the complete variable domain reads KAGVTQTPRYLIKTRGQQVTLSCSPISGHRSVSWYQQTPGQGLQFLFEYFSETQRNKGNFPGRFSGRQFSNSRSEMNVSTLELGDSALYLCASSSSGIATEAFFGQGTRLTVV.

With respect to this clone: One junction end disagrees with the germline gene, perhaps due to a read error. Other nucleotide sequences from this sample produce the same CDR3. The chain recombines TRBV11-2 with TRBJ1-4; 7 positions agree with TRBD1. The CDR3 extends over 15 amino acids. The germline V gene encodes CDR1 SGHAT and CDR2 FQNNGV. As DNA, the CDR3 is TGCGCCAGCAGCTTCGGTGACAGGGATGCTGAAAAACTGTTTTTT. Protein product: CASSFGDRDAEKLFF.

The chain links TRBV4-2 to TRBJ2-7, with D possibly being TRBD2 (6 bases). This CDR3 region has 17 residues. Trimming removed 0 bases from V and 0 bases from J, with 15 bases in between. CDR1 is LGHNA and CDR2 is YNFKEQ in the germline V gene. The CDR3 loop reads CASSQDLLAPISYEQYF. The DNA for the CDR3 is TGTGCCAGCAGCCAAGATCTCCTAGCGCCGATCTCCTACGAGCAGTACTTC.

The rearrangement uses TRBV21-1 and TRBJ1-4. TRBV21-1 constitutes a pseudogene. The CDR3 loop spans 17 amino acids. The CDR3 DNA reads TGTGCCAGCAGCAAATTGGACGAGGGCCACGCTAATGAAAAACTGTTTTTT. It codes for CASSKLDEGHANEKLFF.

The chain carries TRBV27 and TRBJ2-7; D perhaps matches TRBD1 (5 bases). In germline, CDR1 is MNHEY, CDR2 SMNVEV (reference sequence). V was shortened by 3 bases and J by 2 bases, with 14 bases between the two germline ends. This CDR3 contains 15 residues. The CDR3 region has the DNA TGTGCCAGCAGTTTCACTACAGGATATGCCTACGAGCAGTACTTC. Its translation: CASSFTTGYAYEQYF.

Notes on this clone: One end of the junction varies from germline; a read error may be responsible. This chain joins TRBV19 and TRBJ2-6; 7 bases agree with TRBD1. Germline V gene data show CDR1 as LNHDA and CDR2 as SQIVND (reference sequence). This CDR3 contains 18 residues. The CDR3 bases are TGTGCCAGTAGTAGGAGCGGACAGGACGACTCTGGGGCCAACGGCCTGACTTTC. Its protein product is CASSRSGQDDSGANGLTF.

This clone was counted a few times. The V and J genes are TRBV11-2 and TRBJ2-3, with 8 positions matching TRBD1. The V segment lost 5 bases and the J segment 0 bases; nucleotides outside the gene matches: 7. Germline V lookup: CDR1 SGHAT, CDR2 FQNNGV. The CDR3 consists of 16 residues. CDR3 DNA: TGTGCCAGCAGCCCTGGACAGGGCCGTAGCACAGATACGCAGTATTTT. It encodes CASSPGQGRSTDTQYF.

The rearrangement links TRBV5-6 to TRBJ1-2, with TRBD1 identical over 11 bases. The CDR3 is made up of 14 amino acids. The germline CDR1 and CDR2 sequences are SGHDT and YYEEEE. Unmatched junction bases numbered 5, after V lost 4 bases and J lost 6 bases. The CDR3 protein is CASSLGTGGNGYTF. For the CDR3, the DNA is TGTGCCAGCAGCCTAGGGACAGGGGGAAATGGCTACACCTTC. Looking up the rest from reference TRBV5-6 and TRBJ1-2 gives the full variable domain: DAGVTQSPTHLIKTRGQQVTLRCSPKSGHDTVSWYQQALGQGPQFIFQYYEEEERQRGNFPDRFSGHQFPNYSSELNVNALLLGDSALYLCASSLGTGGNGYTFGSGTRLTVV.